These 17 T cell receptor beta chains came from one sample sequenced in a study of cytomegalovirus exposure and HLA in healthy donors. Profiling relied on immunoSEQ multiplex PCR, and the TCRdb table lists in-frame clones only, not all of them. The data contain tens of thousands of clones, roughly 90% of them seen just once; the ten biggest clones take up around 1.3%. Sample: PBMCs. The origin of the receptors is a woman aged 18-35 years in good health and CMV-seronegative.

The CDR3, as DNA: TGTGCCAGCAGCTTGTACCGACAGGGCCTCTCTGGAAACACCATATATTTT. Its protein is CASSLYRQGLSGNTIYF. The chain employs TRBV7-9 and TRBJ1-3, with TRBD1 matching over 7 bases. The germline V gene encodes CDR1 SEHNR and CDR2 FQNEAQ (reference sequence). After removal of 3 bases from V and 0 bases from J, the junction contained 8 bases not matched to a gene. The CDR3 runs 17 residues. The full variable domain, with the rest looked up from reference TRBV7-9 and TRBJ1-3, is DTGVSQNPRHKITKRGQNVTFRCDPISEHNRLYWYRQTLGQGPEFLTYFQNEAQLEKSRLLSDRFSAERPKGSFSTLEIQRTEQGDSAMYLCASSLYRQGLSGNTIYFGEGSWLTVV.

The V call is TRBV6-6, the J call TRBJ2-3, with D hard to call. The V end lost 7 bases, the J end lost 4 bases, and 15 bases lay between the germline ends. Germline values: CDR1 MNHNY, CDR2 SVGAGI (reference sequence). CDR3 length equals 14 residues. This CDR3 is CASNRRARSDTQYF. For the CDR3, the DNA is TGTGCCAGCAATAGACGAGCTAGATCAGATACGCAGTATTTT.

The CDR3 bases are TGTGCCAGCAGCTTGATGGGGACTAGCGCCGGGGGCGGGGAGCTGTTTTTT. This gives the protein CASSLMGTSAGGGELFF. The chain is built from TRBV7-2 and TRBJ2-2; 10 nucleotides line up with TRBD2. Germline V gene data show CDR1 as SGHTA and CDR2 as FQGNSA. The CDR3 runs 17 residues. V lost 3 bases to trimming and J lost 7 bases; unmatched junction nucleotides: 11.

This sequence joins TRBV7-2 and TRBJ2-7, with D tentatively TRBD2 (6 bases). The CDR3 has 13 amino acids. CDR1 and CDR2 (germline): SGHTA, FQGNSA. Trimming removed 7 bases at V and 3 bases at J, with 13 bases between. CDR3 residues: CASTRSGGYEQYF. The CDR3 coding sequence is TGTGCCAGCACCCGTAGCGGAGGCTACGAGCAGTACTTC.

This chain links TRBV7-9 with TRBJ2-7, with D perhaps matching TRBD2 (5 bases). V shed 6 bases and J shed 1 base, with 10 bases lying between them. The germline V gene has CDR1 SEHNR and CDR2 FQNEAQ (reference sequence). The CDR3 extends over 13 amino acids. CDR3 protein: CASSFRTSYEQYF. The CDR3 region has the DNA TGTGCCAGCAGTTTCAGGACTTCCTACGAGCAGTACTTC.

The V gene is TRBV18, the J gene TRBJ2-1, with 13 bases matching TRBD2. Germline-derived CDR1 and CDR2 are KGHSH and LQKENI. The CDR3 length is 15 residues. V lost 6 bases, J lost 10 bases, and 9 bases stayed unmatched. The CDR3 protein is CASSPGTSGVWEQFF. The CDR3 region has the DNA TGTGCCAGCTCTCCCGGGACTAGCGGGGTCTGGGAGCAGTTCTTC.

The chain carries TRBV30 and TRBJ2-3; 7 bases agree with TRBD1. V was pared by 6 bases and J by 0 bases, with 6 bases of the junction left unmatched. CDR1 GTSNPN and CDR2 SVGIG come from the germline V gene (reference sequence). This CDR3 is built from 14 residues. The CDR3 here is CACRGQISTDTQYF. In DNA, the CDR3 is TGTGCCTGCAGGGGACAGATTAGCACAGATACGCAGTATTTT. The full variable domain, with the rest looked up from reference TRBV30 and TRBJ2-3, is SQTIHQWPATLVQPVGSPLSLECTVEGTSNPNLYWYRQAAGRGLQLLFYSVGIGQISSEVPQNLSASRPQDRQFILSSKKLLLSDSGFYLCACRGQISTDTQYFGPGTRLTVL.

The genes are TRBV6-4 and TRBJ1-1, with a weak D call TRBD1 (5 bases). V was clipped by 0 bases and J by 2 bases, with 13 bases between them. Looked up from germline, CDR1 is MRHNA and CDR2 is SNTAGT. The CDR3 consists of 16 residues. The CDR3 is CASSDSPGRGNTEAFF. The CDR3 DNA sequence: TGTGCCAGCAGTGACTCCCCGGGGAGGGGAAACACTGAAGCTTTCTTT.

In this sample, this clone turned up once. The rearrangement links TRBV9 to TRBJ2-6; no clear D gene. The CDR3 spans 16 residues. V was clipped by 4 bases and J by 2 bases, with 13 bases between them. Germline-derived CDR1 and CDR2 are SGDLS and YYNGEE. The DNA for the CDR3 is TGTGCCAGCAGCCCTACTATCCAGACTGGGGCCAACGTCCTGACTTTC. Its protein product is CASSPTIQTGANVLTF.

This sequence joins TRBV7-9 and TRBJ2-1, with D uncertain. Deletions cut 2 bases from V and 8 bases from J, with 16 bases between. The germline CDR1 and CDR2 sequences are SEHNR and FQNEAQ (reference sequence). The CDR3 loop spans 15 amino acids. CDR3 protein: CASSLLPLGTDEQFF. In nucleotides, the CDR3 is TGTGCCAGCAGCTTACTCCCCCTAGGCACTGATGAGCAGTTCTTC.

V usage is TRBV25-1 and J usage is TRBJ1-1; TRBD1 aligns across 7 bases. V was pared by 3 bases and J by 4 bases, with 11 bases of the junction left unmatched. The CDR3 is made up of 16 amino acids. The germline CDR1 and CDR2 sequences are MGHDK and SYGVNS. For the CDR3, the DNA is TGTGCCAGCAGTGATTTCTCGATCAGGGGGACCACTGAAGCTTTCTTT. Protein product: CASSDFSIRGTTEAFF.

The rearrangement joins TRBV7-9 to TRBJ1-2, with 9 nucleotides matching TRBD1. This CDR3 region has 14 residues. Germline CDR1 is SEHNR and CDR2 is FQNEAQ (reference sequence). The V segment lost 1 base and the J segment 10 bases; nucleotides outside the gene matches: 7. The CDR3 here is CASSLEGTGPLYTF. The CDR3 DNA reads as TGTGCCAGCAGCTTAGAAGGGACAGGGCCCCTCTACACCTTC. The variable domain in full, completed from reference TRBV7-9 and TRBJ1-2, reads DTGVSQNPRHKITKRGQNVTFRCDPISEHNRLYWYRQTLGQGPEFLTYFQNEAQLEKSRLLSDRFSAERPKGSFSTLEIQRTEQGDSAMYLCASSLEGTGPLYTFGSGTRLTVV.

The chain couples TRBV5-5 to TRBJ1-5; 9 bases are a match to TRBD1. CDR1 SGHKS and CDR2 YYEKEE come from the germline V gene (reference sequence). The CDR3 loop spans 16 amino acids. V dropped 4 bases and J dropped 1; count of bases not matched to a gene: 6. The CDR3 coding sequence is TGTGCCAGCAGCCGGGGACAGGGTATAAGCAATCAGCCCCAGCATTTT. As protein: CASSRGQGISNQPQHF.

V and J are TRBV7-2 and TRBJ2-1; 9 bases line up with TRBD2. The germline V gene encodes CDR1 SGHTA and CDR2 FQGNSA. V shed 1 base, J shed 0 bases, and the junction held 4 bases outside the gene matches. The CDR3 is 17 residues long. The DNA of the CDR3 is TGTGCCAGCAGCTTAGGTGGTAGCGGGAGCTCCTACAATGAGCAGTTCTTC. Translated: CASSLGGSGSSYNEQFF.

This clone was recorded only once. The CDR3 loop is CASSPNADYYGYTF. The CDR3, as DNA: TGTGCCAGCAGCCCTAATGCGGACTACTATGGCTACACCTTC. The rearrangement links TRBV28 to TRBJ1-2; D remains ambiguous. V was clipped by 6 bases and J by 3 bases, with 14 bases between them. Germline V gene sequence: CDR1 MDHEN, CDR2 SYDVKM. The CDR3 consists of 14 residues.

The chain combines TRBV2 with TRBJ2-7, with D possibly being TRBD2 (5 bases). Germline V lookup: CDR1 SNHLY, CDR2 FYNNEI. Trimming cost V 4 bases and J 6 bases, with 10 bases left between them. The CDR3 has 12 residues. The CDR3 bases are TGTGCCAGCAGTGGAGGACTTCCCGAGCAGTACTTC. Translating gives CASSGGLPEQYF.

The genes are TRBV6-6 and TRBJ1-2, with 7 bases that match TRBD1. This CDR3 comprises 14 residues. The germline gives CDR1 MNHNY, CDR2 SVGAGI (reference sequence). Unmatched junction bases numbered 12, after V lost 6 bases and J lost 8 bases. Here the CDR3 DNA reads TGTGCCAGCAGCTTTAAGACAGGGAGAGAGGGCTACACCTTC. Protein sequence: CASSFKTGREGYTF.